The 5 T cell receptor beta chains in this list originate from one sample, sequenced in a study of beta chain features in type 1 diabetes. For these TCRs, the target antigens are not known. What was sequenced were expressed TCRB transcripts, since all of the isolated RNA had been reverse transcribed. Assay used: immunoSEQ multiplex PCR; TCRdb lists only in-frame clones, some missing. Here the sample spans around 710,000 clones, approximately 13% being singletons. Findings of the study overall: All four CD4+ subsets from Type 1 diabetes patients carried moderately but significantly shorter TCRB CDR3s.

Sequencing was carried out using naive CD4+ T cells from blood. The receptors shown here come from a man aged 25-45 years with type 1 diabetes.

This clone has a handful of counts. The rearrangement joins TRBV2 to TRBJ1-1, with a possible D match to TRBD1 (6 bases). The CDR3 is 13 residues long. The germline V gene has CDR1 SNHLY and CDR2 FYNNEI. V shed 7 bases and J shed 0 bases, with 9 bases lying between them. The CDR3 reads CASTRDMNTEAFF. In DNA form, the CDR3 reads TGTGCCAGCACAAGGGACATGAACACTGAAGCTTTCTTT.

This clone showed up just a few times. The gene calls are TRBV6-1 and TRBJ1-2; 10 bases line up with TRBD1. The CDR3 sequence is 15 residues long. From germline, CDR1 is MNHNS and CDR2 SASEGT. With V trimmed by 1 base and J by 4 bases, 3 bases remained unmatched. In DNA, the CDR3 is TGTGCCAGCAGTGAAGGGACAGGGGGTGGCTATGGCTACACCTTC. Translated, it gives CASSEGTGGGYGYTF.

The gene calls are TRBV9 and TRBJ2-3; weak D call: TRBD1 (6 bases). CDR1 is SGDLS, CDR2 YYNGEE, per germline. Trimming pared 4 bases from V and 5 bases from J, leaving 8 bases between. CDR3 length equals 12 residues. The CDR3 bases are TGTGCCAGCAGCATCAGGGGAGATACGCAGTATTTT. This codes for CASSIRGDTQYF.

The chain has TRBV19 and TRBJ1-1; D may be TRBD1 (6 bases). With 11 bases removed from V and 3 bases from J, the gap between germline ends came to 13 bases. Germline V gene sequence: CDR1 LNHDA, CDR2 SQIVND (reference sequence). CDR3 size: 12 residues. In DNA, the CDR3 is TGTGCCGGACCACAGGGTTACACTGAAGCTTTCTTT. Amino acids: CAGPQGYTEAFF.

This clone showed up just a few times. CDR3 DNA sequence: TGTGCCAGCAGCTTAGGGTTGGCGGGGGGCCAGGAGTACTTC. Translated, it gives CASSLGLAGGQEYF. The genes are TRBV7-9 and TRBJ2-5; 8 positions match TRBD2. This CDR3 comprises 14 residues. Germline V gene sequence: CDR1 SEHNR, CDR2 FQNEAQ (reference sequence). The junction had 10 bases not matched to a gene; V was cut back by 1 base and J by 12 bases.